Each of the 14 T cell receptor beta chains below was sequenced from the same sample in a study of CD8 T cell repertoires and HIV-1 epitope variants. Generated by immunoSEQ multiplex PCR, the TCRdb table keeps only in-frame clones and is missing some. The sample consists of thousands of clones, roughly two thirds of them appearing once. These receptors' targets are unknown. Input material: cultured CD8+ T cells derived from PBMCs. The receptors here all came from a male donor with HIV.

By share of the sample, this clone is large (0.1 to 1%). CDR3 loop: CASSQEPGAGALSSYEQYF. The CDR3 nucleotides are TGCGCCAGCAGCCAAGAGCCGGGAGCGGGCGCCCTGAGCTCCTACGAGCAGTACTTC. The chain combines TRBV4-3 with TRBJ2-7, with D possibly being TRBD2 (6 bases). V lost 0 bases, J lost 0 bases, and 21 bases lay in between. The CDR3 is 19 residues long. Germline-derived CDR1 and CDR2 are LGHNA and YSLEER.

The chain couples TRBV7-8 to TRBJ2-3, with D maybe TRBD2 (5 bases). CDR1 is SGHVS and CDR2 is FQNEAQ in the germline V gene. The V gene lost 1 base and the J gene lost 2 bases, with 13 bases spanning the gap. The CDR3 has 16 amino acids. CDR3 amino acids: CASSLVASFSTDTQYF. In DNA, the CDR3 is TGTGCCAGCAGCTTAGTGGCTAGCTTTTCCACAGATACGCAGTATTTT.

The chain carries TRBV7-2 and TRBJ2-7; 11 positions match TRBD2. Germline CDR1 is SGHTA and CDR2 is FQGNSA. V shed 3 bases and J 3 bases; nucleotides not matched to a gene: 1. This CDR3 has 14 residues. The CDR3 DNA follows: TGTGCCAGCAGCTTTGGGACTAGCGGCTACGAGCAGTACTTC. This sequence encodes CASSFGTSGYEQYF.

The V and J genes are TRBV7-2 and TRBJ2-1, with TRBD2 identical over 11 bases. The CDR3 totals 15 residues. Germline trimming cut 7 bases from V and 5 bases from J; bases unmatched to any gene: 7. Germline CDR1 and CDR2: SGHTA and FQGNSA. CDR3 bases: TGTGCCAGCACCCCTCAGGGACTAGCGGACAATGAGCAGTTCTTC. It is translated as CASTPQGLADNEQFF. The variable domain in full, completed from reference TRBV7-2 and TRBJ2-1, reads GAGVSQSPSNKVTEKGKDVELRCDPISGHTALYWYRQSLGQGLEFLIYFQGNSAPDKSGLPSDRFSAERTGGSVSTLTIQRTQQEDSAVYLCASTPQGLADNEQFFGPGTRLTVL.

The V call is TRBV5-6, the J call TRBJ1-5; maybe TRBD1 (6 bases). V lost 2 bases, J lost 7 bases, and 13 bases lay in between. Germline V lookup: CDR1 SGHDT, CDR2 YYEEEE. The CDR3 loop spans 14 amino acids. In DNA form, the CDR3 reads TGTGCCAGCAGCTTTAGGGGGGGGCGGCAGCCCCAGCATTTT. Residues: CASSFRGGRQPQHF.

The chain links TRBV6-5 to TRBJ1-1; D call uncertain. Germline V gene lookup returns CDR1 MNHEY and CDR2 SVGAGI. The CDR3 has 14 amino acids. Trimming stripped 0 bases from V and 1 base from J, with 6 bases between. The CDR3 loop reads CASSYSKPNTEAFF. In DNA, the CDR3 is TGTGCCAGCAGTTACTCGAAACCGAACACTGAAGCTTTCTTT.

In its sample, this clone was seen once. This chain connects TRBV9 to TRBJ1-3; maybe TRBD1 (5 bases). The CDR3 spans 17 residues. The V end was cut by 3 bases, the J end by 0 bases, with 16 bases between. The germline CDR1 and CDR2 sequences are SGDLS and YYNGEE. In DNA, the CDR3 is TGTGCCAGCAGCGCGTCACAGACAGTACGCTCTGGAAACACCATATATTTT. Amino acids: CASSASQTVRSGNTIYF.

V is TRBV7-9 and J is TRBJ2-1; TRBD2 is a possible D gene (5 bases). Germline V gene data show CDR1 as SEHNR and CDR2 as FQNEAQ (reference sequence). This CDR3 is built from 16 residues. V lost 5 bases and J 4 bases, leaving 18 bases between the germline ends. The CDR3 region is CASSQEVRVGYNEQFF. The CDR3 nucleotides are TGTGCCAGCAGCCAGGAGGTTAGAGTTGGGTACAATGAGCAGTTCTTC.

This chain links TRBV10-1 with TRBJ1-6; D possibly corresponds to TRBD1 (5 bases). The CDR3 is made up of 15 amino acids. In germline, CDR1 is WNHNN, CDR2 SYGVQD (reference sequence). Trimming took 2 bases from V and 6 from J, leaving 11 bases between them. The CDR3 DNA follows: TGCGCCAGCAGTGAGGAACAGGCTCTTAATTCACCCCTCCACTTT. This codes for CASSEEQALNSPLHF.

CDR3 sequence (DNA): TGTGCCAGCTCACCACAGTTTGGGCAGGGGCCCTACGAGCAGTACTTC. Translation: CASSPQFGQGPYEQYF. This chain joins TRBV18 and TRBJ2-7, with D possibly matching TRBD1 (6 bases). The V end lost 1 base, the J end lost 2 bases, and 15 bases lay between the germline ends. The CDR3 consists of 16 residues. Germline V gene sequence: CDR1 KGHSH, CDR2 LQKENI. Variable domain in full (rest from reference TRBV18 and TRBJ2-7): NAGVMQNPRHLVRRRGQEARLRCSPMKGHSHVYWYRQLPEEGLKFMVYLQKENIIDESGMPKERFSAEFPKEGPSILRIQQVVRGDSAAYFCASSPQFGQGPYEQYFGPGTRLTVT.

The genes are TRBV5-6 and TRBJ2-7; 11 bases match TRBD2. The length of the CDR3 is 16 residues. Germline V gene data show CDR1 as SGHDT and CDR2 as YYEEEE. The trim removed 4 bases at V and 1 base at J, leaving 7 bases unmatched. The CDR3 loop reads CASSPTSGGQSYEQYF. The CDR3 DNA is TGTGCCAGCAGCCCTACTAGCGGGGGCCAGTCCTACGAGCAGTACTTC.

V is TRBV28 and J is TRBJ1-3, with D maybe TRBD1 (5 bases). Germline-derived CDR1 and CDR2 are MDHEN and SYDVKM. The CDR3 has 14 amino acids. V was shortened by 8 bases and J by 1 base, with 12 bases between the two germline ends. This CDR3 reads CASWGEESGNTIYF. The CDR3 nucleotides read TGTGCCAGCTGGGGGGAAGAATCTGGAAACACCATATATTTT.

The rearrangement uses TRBV10-3 and TRBJ2-6, with 7 nucleotides matching TRBD1. The junction had 7 bases not matched to a gene; V was cut back by 8 bases and J by 0 bases. CDR3 length: 16 residues. The germline V gene encodes CDR1 ENHRY and CDR2 SYGVKD. The CDR3, as DNA: TGTGCCATCTTCGGGACAGACAGCTCTGGGGCCAACGTCCTGACTTTC. Translated, it gives CAIFGTDSSGANVLTF.

Judged by abundance, this clone is large (0.1 to 1%). V is TRBV4-3 and J is TRBJ1-2, with D uncertain. Looked up from germline, CDR1 is LGHNA and CDR2 is YSLEER. The CDR3 covers 16 residues. V was pared by 0 bases and J by 3 bases, with 14 bases between. The CDR3 sequence: CASSQDPVELDYGYTF. CDR3 nucleotides: TGCGCCAGCAGCCAAGATCCCGTCGAACTCGACTATGGCTACACCTTC.